This T cell receptor (beta chain) was obtained from a study of cytomegalovirus exposure and HLA in healthy donors. PCR involved 60 Vbeta and 13 Jbeta primers. Here immunoSEQ multiplex PCR was the method, and the copy in TCRdb shows in-frame clones only, minus some. The sample shows approximately 140,000 clones, approximately 70% of them seen only once. Germline values: CDR1 SGHRS, CDR2 YFSETQ. The CDR3 spans 13 residues. Deletions cut 0 bases from V and 7 bases from J, with 7 bases between. The origin of this receptor is a human donor in good health. This chain links TRBV5-1 with TRBJ2-2; D is unresolved. Sequencing was done on a sample of PBMCs. CDR3 sequence reads: CASSLDMIGELFF. The CDR3 region has the DNA TGCGCCAGCAGCTTGGACATGATCGGGGAGCTGTTTTTT. Looking up the rest from reference TRBV5-1 and TRBJ2-2 gives the full variable domain: KAGVTQTPRYLIKTRGQQVTLSCSPISGHRSVSWYQQTPGQGLQFLFEYFSETQRNKGNFPGRFSGRQFSNSRSEMNVSTLELGDSALYLCASSLDMIGELFFGEGSRLTVL.